These T cell receptor beta chains were read from a single sample in a study of liver allograft versus peripheral blood T cells. MiXCR was run by TCRdb on the reads, yielding one entry per CDR3 protein. The sample lists 8,000 or so distinct CDR3 sequences; about a sixth were seen once. These receptors originate from a human patient who had a liver transplant. Certain T cells may be donor cells from the graft. CDR3s include the opening cysteine and the closing phenylalanine or tryptophan. A D gene is named only where the DNA matches it firmly. Clone size, where shown, is once, few, many, or a class for clones that have expanded.

medium-sized,TRBJ1-2,TRBD1,TRBV28,TGTGCCAGCAGTCGGGACAGCCCTAACTATGGCTACACCTTC,CASSRDSPNYGYTF
NA,TRBJ1-6,TRBD1,TRBV6-5,TGTGCCAGCAGTTACTCACCCAGGGGGCCATCACCCCTCCACTTT,CASSYSPRGPSPLHF
many,TRBJ2-5,TRBD1,TRBV27,TGTGCCAGCAGGCGGACAGGGGCACAAGAGACCCAGTACTTC,CASRRTGAQETQYF
medium-sized,TRBJ2-3,NA,TRBV20-1,TGCAGTGCTCCGACAGCCCCTAGCACAGATACGCAGTATTTT,CSAPTAPSTDTQYF
medium-sized,TRBJ1-5,NA,TRBV24-1,TGTGCCACCAGTGACGGGTGGGGACAGCCCCAGCATTTT,CATSDGWGQPQHF
few,TRBJ1-1,NA,TRBV28,TGTGCCAGCACCCCACCGGGCGGGTGGGACACTGAAGCTTTCTTT,CASTPPGGWDTEAFF
few,TRBJ2-3,NA,TRBV20-1,TGCAGTGCTAGAGGGCAGTTTAACACAGATACGCAGTATTTT,CSARGQFNTDTQYF
NA,TRBJ2-3,NA,TRBV10-2,TGCGCCACCCTGGGGGGAGGAGATACGCAGTATTTT,CATLGGGDTQYF
few,TRBJ2-7,TRBD1,TRBV14,TGTGCCAGCAGCCAAAATCCGGGACAGGGGTACGAGCAGTACTTC,CASSQNPGQGYEQYF
many,TRBJ2-3,TRBD2,TRBV30,TGTGCCTGGAGAAGGGCGGGAGGAAGCACAGATACGCAGTATTTT,CAWRRAGGSTDTQYF
medium-sized,TRBJ2-2,TRBD1,TRBV29-1,TGCAGCGCTCACAGGGGATCCGGGGAGCTGTTTTTT,CSAHRGSGELFF
medium-sized,TRBJ2-4,TRBD1,TRBV12-3/TRBV12-4,TGTGCCAGCAGCCCGACAGGGAATCTAGCCAAAAACATTCAGTACTTC,CASSPTGNLAKNIQYF
many,TRBJ1-2,NA,TRBV5-6,TGTGCCAGCAGCTTCACGGGGGGTTATGGCTACACCTTC,CASSFTGGYGYTF
many,TRBJ1-5,NA,TRBV19,TGTGCCAGTAGTATAGTGGACGATCAGCCCCAGCATTTT,CASSIVDDQPQHF
medium-sized,TRBJ1-1,TRBD1,TRBV24-1,TGTGCCACCAGTGATACAGGGGGCCACACTGAAGCTTTCTTT,CATSDTGGHTEAFF
NA,TRBJ2-2,TRBD1,TRBV6-6,TGTGCCAGCAGGAGACAGGGGTACGGCGGGGAGCTGTTTTTT,CASRRQGYGGELFF
medium-sized,TRBJ1-4,TRBD1,TRBV28,TGTGTTACGGGGACAGGGGTGTCAACTAATGAAAAACTGTTTTTT,CVTGTGVSTNEKLFF
many,TRBJ2-7,NA,TRBV20-1,TGCAGTGCTAGCCCCGGACCCAACGAGCAGTACTTC,CSASPGPNEQYF
many,TRBJ1-6,NA,TRBV7-2,TGTGCCAGCAGCTCCGGGAGTACGGGGCCCCTTTATAATTCACCCCTCCACTTT,CASSSGSTGPLYNSPLHF
medium-sized,TRBJ2-7,TRBD1,TRBV6-5,TGTGCCAGCACCCGGGGGACAGGGGGCTACGAGCAGTACTTC,CASTRGTGGYEQYF
few,TRBJ1-1,NA,TRBV6-5,TGTGCCAGCAGTTACCAGGTCTCTGCGAACACTGAAGCTTTCTTT,CASSYQVSANTEAFF
many,TRBJ2-1,NA,TRBV20-1,TGCAGTGCTAGTGGCTACAATGAGCAGTTCTTC,CSASGYNEQFF
medium-sized,TRBJ1-5,NA,TRBV29-1,TGCAGCGCCAGCGGGTCCGGGTCAAATCAGCCCCAGCATTTT,CSASGSGSNQPQHF
medium-sized,TRBJ2-7,NA,TRBV12-3/TRBV12-4,TGTGCCAGCAGTTTCGCCTTCAGCTCCTACGAGCAGTACTTC,CASSFAFSSYEQYF
NA,TRBJ1-5,TRBD1,TRBV28,TGTGCCACCTACCCGAGGCAGGGGGCGCAGCCCCAGCATTTT,CATYPRQGAQPQHF
medium-sized,TRBJ1-2,TRBD1,TRBV19,TGTGCCAGTAGTACGAGACAGGGGAGCTATGGCTACACCTTC,CASSTRQGSYGYTF
NA,TRBJ2-1,NA,TRBV20-1,TGCAGTGCTATTCTCCACCTACAATCCAGTGAGCAGTTCTTC,CSAILHLQSSEQFF
many,TRBJ2-1,NA,TRBV7-9,TGTGCCAGCAGCCCCACTTGGGGCTCCTACAATGAGCAGTTCTTC,CASSPTWGSYNEQFF
NA,TRBJ2-1,NA,TRBV12-3/TRBV12-4,TGTGCCAACAGTTTATTTTGGCGGAGAAACTCCTACAATGAGCAGTTCTTC,CANSLFWRRNSYNEQFF
medium-sized,TRBJ1-5,NA,TRBV15,TGTGCCACCAGAAACAGTAATAGCAATCAGCCCCAGCATTTT,CATRNSNSNQPQHF
medium-sized,TRBJ2-6,TRBD1,TRBV27,TGTGCCAGCAGAATTGGACAGGGCCTATCTGGGGCCAACGTCCTGACTTTC,CASRIGQGLSGANVLTF
NA,TRBJ2-1,TRBD1,TRBV14,TGTGCCAGCAGCCCCTCCGGGACAGGGGGCCATGAGCAGTTCTTC,CASSPSGTGGHEQFF
many,TRBJ1-2,TRBD1,TRBV12-3/TRBV12-4,TGTGCCAGCAGTCCCCCGGACAGGGGGCCCAACTATGGCTACACCTTC,CASSPPDRGPNYGYTF
NA,TRBJ2-1,TRBD1,TRBV7-3,TGTGCCAGCAGCTTGTCCGGGACAGGGGACAGGAATGAGCAGTTCTTC,CASSLSGTGDRNEQFF
medium-sized,TRBJ2-2,NA,TRBV20-1,TGCAGTGCTAGTTCTCAGGGGACATACGGGGAGCTGTTTTTT,CSASSQGTYGELFF
many,TRBJ1-4,NA,TRBV7-9,TGTGCCAGCAGCTTAAGCCAGGGTGAAAAACTGTTTTTT,CASSLSQGEKLFF
NA,TRBJ2-7,NA,TRBV5-4,TGTGCCAGCAGCCCTACACCGGGACGCAAAACCTACGAGCAGTACTTC,CASSPTPGRKTYEQYF
NA,TRBJ2-5,NA,TRBV3-1,TGTGCCAGCAGCCAAGCATTACCTGCTGGGGCACAAGAGACCCAGTACTTC,CASSQALPAGAQETQYF
medium-sized,TRBJ1-2,TRBD1,TRBV28,TGTGCCAGCAGTCGCGGGACAGGATATGGCTACACCTTC,CASSRGTGYGYTF
medium-sized,TRBJ2-2,TRBD2,TRBV9,TGTGCCAGCAGCGTAGGCAAACTAGCGGACGGGGAGCTGTTTTTT,CASSVGKLADGELFF
medium-sized,TRBJ1-1,NA,TRBV29-1,TGCAGCGTTGAAGACAGGGGTGGGGAGAACACTGAAGCTTTCTTT,CSVEDRGGENTEAFF
few,TRBJ2-3,NA,TRBV20-1,TGCAGTGCTCGCGATACAGATACGCAGTATTTT,CSARDTDTQYF
medium-sized,TRBJ2-1,NA,TRBV13,TGTGCCAGCAGCGGTCGGACTTCCGGACCACTCACAATCGATGAGCAGTTCTTC,CASSGRTSGPLTIDEQFF
many,TRBJ1-2,TRBD1,TRBV20-1,TGCAGTGCGAACGACAGGGCTGGCTACACCTTC,CSANDRAGYTF
NA,TRBJ2-1,NA,TRBV25-1,NA,CASRDLTFGEQLF
medium-sized,TRBJ2-1,TRBD2,TRBV10-3,TGTGCCATCAGTGAGTCGGCTAGCGGGAGGGCCATTGAGCAGTTCTTC,CAISESASGRAIEQFF
few,TRBJ1-1,NA,TRBV18,TGTGCCAGCTCACTTCGCGAGACGGTGAACACTGAAGCTTTCTTT,CASSLRETVNTEAFF
NA,TRBJ2-7,TRBD1,TRBV5-6,TGTGCCAGCAGCCGGAGGACAGGGAACTACGAGCAGTACTTC,CASSRRTGNYEQYF
NA,TRBJ1-2,TRBD1,TRBV9,TGTGCCAGCAGCCCCCAGGGGGCGGGCTATGGCTACACCTTC,CASSPQGAGYGYTF
medium-sized,TRBJ2-1,NA,TRBV13,TGTGCCAGCAGCCCACGGGACTTCCTCTCCTACAATGAGCAGTTCTTC,CASSPRDFLSYNEQFF
many,TRBJ1-5,TRBD1,TRBV28,TGTGCCAGCAGCACGCCGGGACAGGGTTTTCATAAGCCCCAGCATTTT,CASSTPGQGFHKPQHF
NA,TRBJ2-5,NA,TRBV6-6,TGTGCCAGCAGTTACCTCATTGTGGGGGGAGAGACCCAGTACTTC,CASSYLIVGGETQYF
many,TRBJ2-3,NA,TRBV6-5,TGTGCCAGCAGTTCGCTGGATACGCAGTATTTT,CASSSLDTQYF
medium-sized,TRBJ1-5,NA,TRBV6-6,TGTGCCAGCAGTCCAAGGACTGCACATAGCAATCAGCCCCAGCATTTT,CASSPRTAHSNQPQHF
NA,TRBJ1-6,NA,TRBV3-1,TGTGCCAGCAGCCAAGACCGGAATTCACCCCTCCACTTT,CASSQDRNSPLHF
medium-sized,TRBJ2-1,NA,TRBV27,TGTGCCAGCAGTTTCGAACCCGCAATCTACAATGAGCAGTTCTTC,CASSFEPAIYNEQFF
medium-sized,TRBJ2-1,NA,TRBV6-1,TGTGCCAGCAGTGAAGCATGGCTAGATTACAATGAGCAGTTCTTC,CASSEAWLDYNEQFF
NA,TRBJ1-6,NA,TRBV20-1,TGCAGTGCTAGAGATCTTCGGAATAATTCACCCCTCCACTTT,CSARDLRNNSPLHF
medium-sized,TRBJ2-7,TRBD2,TRBV6-6,TGTGCCAGCAGTTACTCGACGGGGGGGCGGCGGTCCTACGAGCAGTACTTC,CASSYSTGGRRSYEQYF